The clone carrying this TCR beta chain has only one observation. Sequencing used immunoSEQ multiplex PCR; TCRdb keeps in-frame clones, though not all of them. Counted here are about half a million clones, approximately 78% occurring once; the ten biggest clones make up 12%. The record originates from a study of shared clonotypes between healthy human individuals. CDR1 and CDR2 from the germline V gene are MNHEY and SMNVEV (reference sequence). V was cut by 9 bases and J by 8 bases, with 25 bases left in between. The CDR3 loop spans 16 amino acids. The V call is TRBV27, the J call TRBJ2-2; TRBD1 might be the D (6 bases). The receptor was derived from a woman aged 40-49 years in good health. Some clones in this sample may be carry-over from other donors' samples. Sequencing was carried out using PBMCs. The CDR3 protein is CASSVQSQGRRGELFF. CDR3 nucleotides: TGTGCCAGTTCGGTCCAGAGTCAGGGGCGTCGGGGGGAGCTGTTTTTT.